A single sample is the source of the 21 T cell receptor beta chains below, sequenced in a study of human T cells and chemical hapten exposure. Single cDNA molecules in the library carried unique molecular identifiers attached during preparation. Each CDR3 protein gets one entry after TCRdb re-called the reads with MiXCR. Of around 5,000 distinct CDR3 sequences listed, 50% to 60% are singletons. Treatment of the sample: therapeutic diphenylcyclopropenone sensitization with weekly scalp DPC. The sequences come from whole blood, collected before DPC sensitization or 2, 6, or about 24 weeks after (not recorded which). These TCRs come from an adult with alopecia areata. Some clones in this sample may be carry-over from other donors' samples. This table probably holds off-target reads from a library built for another chain.

J is TRBJ2-1 and V is TRBV7-8; TRBD1 matches at 9 bases. CDR3 length: 15 residues. The germline V gene has CDR1 SGHVS and CDR2 FQNEAQ. Trimming removed 5 bases from V and 4 bases from J; junction bases left unmatched: 6. The CDR3 nucleotides are TGTGCCAGCAGCCAACCCGGGACAGGGTACAATGAGCAGTTCTTC. The encoded protein is CASSQPGTGYNEQFF.

In nucleotides, the CDR3 is TGTGCCAGCAGTTTCGGGCTAGATGGCGAGCAGTACTTC. Its protein is CASSFGLDGEQYF. The chain joins TRBV12-3 or TRBV12-4 to TRBJ2-7, with D unresolved. The CDR3 is made up of 13 amino acids. V was shortened by 3 bases and J by 6 bases, with 12 bases between the two germline ends.

This sequence joins TRBV18 and TRBJ2-7; 9 bases fit TRBD1. Germline CDR1 and CDR2: KGHSH and LQKENI. This CDR3 contains 12 residues. The J segment lost 4 bases and the V segment lost 8 bases, leaving 3 bases of the junction unmatched. Written as DNA, the CDR3 is TGTGCCAGCGCAGGACAGGGGTACGAGCAGTACTTC. It translates to CASAGQGYEQYF. Complete variable domain (other parts from reference TRBV18 and TRBJ2-7): NAGVMQNPRHLVRRRGQEARLRCSPMKGHSHVYWYRQLPEEGLKFMVYLQKENIIDESGMPKERFSAEFPKEGPSILRIQQVVRGDSAAYFCASAGQGYEQYFGPGTRLTVT.

The rearrangement links TRBV10-3 to TRBJ2-7; no clear D. This CDR3 is built from 14 residues. Germline assignment: CDR1 ENHRY and CDR2 SYGVKD. The germline V and J ends were trimmed by 6 bases and 0 bases, with 12 bases remaining between them. In nucleotides, the CDR3 is TGTGCCATCAGCACTCGAGACATCTCCTACGAGCAGTACTTC. As protein: CAISTRDISYEQYF.

This clonotype turned up a few times. This chain uses TRBV9 with TRBJ2-1, with TRBD1 matching over 7 bases. There are 15 residues in the CDR3. The germline V gene encodes CDR1 SGDLS and CDR2 YYNGEE. J gave up 1 base and V 4 bases, and 5 bases lay outside the gene matches. CDR3: CASSPGTVSYNEQFF. The CDR3 DNA reads TGTGCCAGCAGCCCAGGGACAGTTTCCTACAATGAGCAGTTCTTC.

V and J are TRBV11-2 and TRBJ2-7, with 9 bases matching TRBD1. The CDR3 runs to 14 residues. V lost 5 bases, J lost 6 bases, and 8 bases stayed unmatched. Germline CDR1 SGHAT, CDR2 FQNNGV. The CDR3 spells CASSARTGEGEQYF. CDR3 DNA: TGTGCCAGCAGCGCACGGACAGGGGAAGGCGAGCAGTACTTC.

This clonotype has just one count. The rearrangement links TRBV11-2 to TRBJ2-7; 10 bases are a match to TRBD2. This CDR3 has 16 amino acids. V trimming: 1 base; J trimming: 6 bases; junction bases outside the gene matches: 9. Germline loops: CDR1 SGHAT, CDR2 FQNNGV. The CDR3 nucleotides read TGTGCCAGCAGCTTAGGGACTAGCGGCGTTACCGGCGAGCAGTACTTC. This translates into CASSLGTSGVTGEQYF.

This clonotype has more than one count but fewer than ten. The rearrangement joins TRBV20-1 to TRBJ2-5, with 9 bases identical to TRBD2. The CDR3 length is 20 residues. The J segment lost 2 bases and the V segment lost 0 bases, leaving 19 bases of the junction unmatched. Germline-derived CDR1 and CDR2 are DFQATT and SNEGSKA (reference sequence). The CDR3 sequence: CSARDPWSAGGESKQETQYF. The CDR3 bases are TGCAGTGCTAGAGATCCATGGAGTGCGGGAGGGGAATCGAAACAAGAGACCCAGTACTTC.

The chain couples TRBV7-9 to TRBJ2-7; TRBD2 is a possible D gene (5 bases). Trimming took 0 bases from V and 3 from J, leaving 9 bases between them. The CDR3 covers 14 residues. CDR1 SEHNR and CDR2 FQNEAQ come from the germline V gene (reference sequence). The CDR3 DNA reads TGTGCCAGCAGCTTAGCGCGGGCCGGCTACGAGCAGTACTTC. Protein product: CASSLARAGYEQYF.

About this clonotype itself: At one end, the junction sequence differs from germline, possibly due to a read error. The genes are TRBV4-2 and TRBJ2-7, with D tentatively TRBD2 (6 bases). The CDR3 has 13 residues. The germline gives CDR1 LGHNA, CDR2 YNFKEQ. The CDR3, as DNA: TGTGCCAACAGCCAGTTACTAGCACCCGAGCAGTACTTC. It is translated as CANSQLLAPEQYF.

This clonotype was found a few times. The chain couples TRBV10-1 to TRBJ2-5; D is possibly TRBD2 (6 bases). This CDR3 is 15 amino acids long. Germline CDR1 is WNHNN and CDR2 is SYGVQD (reference sequence). V dropped 3 bases and J dropped 4 bases, with 15 bases sitting between them. The CDR3 region is CASSDPKGLGETQYF. CDR3 sequence (DNA): TGCGCCAGCAGTGACCCAAAGGGACTTGGAGAGACCCAGTACTTC.

This clonotype is a singleton in its sample. The V call is TRBV7-6, the J call TRBJ2-1, with a tentative D call TRBD2 (5 bases). Per germline, CDR1 SGHVS and CDR2 FNYEAQ. Trimming removed 1 base from V and 5 bases from J, with 15 bases in between. The CDR3 totals 16 residues. CDR3 sequence: CASSLDRWRLDNEQFF. The CDR3 DNA is TGTGCCAGCAGCTTAGATCGTTGGAGGTTGGACAATGAGCAGTTCTTC.

The chain links TRBV28 to TRBJ2-7; a possible D gene is TRBD1 (6 bases). The V gene's germline CDR1 is MDHEN and CDR2 SYDVKM. The CDR3 extends over 15 amino acids. Trimming removed 6 bases from V and 2 bases from J, with 17 bases in between. In DNA form, the CDR3 reads TGTGCCAGCAGCACTGACAGGTCCCCCACCTACGAGCAGTACTTC. This codes for CASSTDRSPTYEQYF.

This chain connects TRBV18 to TRBJ2-7; 11 bases agree with TRBD2. This CDR3 is 16 amino acids long. Germline V gene sequence: CDR1 KGHSH, CDR2 LQKENI. V shed 3 bases and J 6 bases; nucleotides not matched to a gene: 10. The CDR3 reads CASSPTLAGGHGEQYF. In nucleotides, the CDR3 is TGTGCCAGCTCACCCACTCTAGCGGGAGGCCATGGCGAGCAGTACTTC.

V gene TRBV7-9 combines with J gene TRBJ2-3; D not certain. The V and J ends lost 5 bases and 7 bases respectively, with 10 bases between them. The CDR3 has 12 amino acids. The V gene's germline CDR1 is SEHNR and CDR2 FQNEAQ (reference sequence). The CDR3 DNA reads as TGTGCCAGCAGCCACACCCTGAATACGCAGTATTTT. Translated: CASSHTLNTQYF. Full variable domain (remainder filled in from reference TRBV7-9 and TRBJ2-3): DTGVSQNPRHKITKRGQNVTFRCDPISEHNRLYWYRQTLGQGPEFLTYFQNEAQLEKSRLLSDRFSAERPKGSFSTLEIQRTEQGDSAMYLCASSHTLNTQYFGPGTRLTVL.

This clonotype showed up just a few times. The CDR3 nucleotides read TGTGCCAGCAGCGTCGTCAGGGACAATGAGCAGTTCTTC. Its translation: CASSVVRDNEQFF. The chain recombines TRBV9 with TRBJ2-1; D perhaps matches TRBD1 (5 bases). CDR1 and CDR2 from the germline V gene are SGDLS and YYNGEE. V was cut by 2 bases and J by 5 bases, with 8 bases left in between. The CDR3 has 13 amino acids.

The sample holds a few counts of this clonotype. This chain joins TRBV28 and TRBJ2-5; the match to TRBD2 covers 10 bases. This CDR3 has 14 amino acids. Germline V CDR1 and CDR2: MDHEN, SYDVKM. The V and J ends lost 5 bases and 3 bases, in that order; junction bases with no gene match: 3. CDR3 sequence reads: CASSPGTSEETQYF. The CDR3 coding sequence is TGTGCCAGCAGTCCAGGGACTAGCGAAGAGACCCAGTACTTC.

The J gene is TRBJ2-1, the V gene TRBV28; no clear D gene. CDR1 and CDR2 (germline): MDHEN, SYDVKM. Between the trimmed V and J ends, which lost 6 bases and 5 bases, there was a span of 2 bases. The CDR3 runs to 10 residues. The CDR3 loop reads CASSHNEQFF. CDR3 DNA: TGTGCCAGCAGCCACAATGAGCAGTTCTTC.

This clonotype was seen only once. The gene calls are TRBV9 and TRBJ2-7; TRBD1 or TRBD2 may be the D gene (5 bases each). This CDR3 region has 12 residues. CDR1 and CDR2 (germline): SGDLS, YYNGEE. Trimming pared 2 bases from V and 6 bases from J, leaving 9 bases between. The CDR3 nucleotides read TGTGCCAGCAGCGTCGGGGCGAGCGAGCAGTACTTC. Amino acids: CASSVGASEQYF.

Only a few counts were recorded for this clonotype. This sequence joins TRBV6-5 and TRBJ2-7; no firm D call. In germline, CDR1 is MNHEY, CDR2 SVGAGI. The CDR3 has 14 amino acids. Trimming pared 0 bases from V and 2 bases from J, leaving 8 bases between. The CDR3 DNA is TGTGCCAGCAGTTACTCGAACGGGCCCTACGAGCAGTACTTC. Translated, it gives CASSYSNGPYEQYF.

This chain uses TRBV10-3 with TRBJ2-7, with 7 bases fitting TRBD2. Germline lookup yields CDR1 ENHRY and CDR2 SYGVKD. The CDR3 is 15 amino acids. V was pared by 11 bases and J by 0 bases, with 13 bases of the junction left unmatched. CDR3 in amino acids: CASGGPARGSYEQYF. Written as DNA, the CDR3 is TGTGCCTCGGGAGGACCGGCCCGAGGCTCCTACGAGCAGTACTTC.